This record covers a single TCR beta chain. The antigen is unknown. Amplification used 60 Vbeta primers and 13 Jbeta primers. Clones were read by immunoSEQ multiplex PCR, and TCRdb kept only the in-frame ones, dropping some. The table records 110,000 to 150,000 clones, 75% of them present only once. The data belong to a study of cytomegalovirus exposure and HLA in healthy donors. CDR1 and CDR2 from the germline V gene are SGDLS and YYNGEE. V gave up 4 bases and J gave up 4 bases, with 11 bases separating them. The CDR3 runs 14 residues. Overall study results and limits: Follow-up analysis later connected one missense variant in DCLRE1C with trimming of TCR beta V- and J-genes.

The sample comprised PBMCs. The chain carries TRBV9 and TRBJ1-4; TRBD1 might be the D (5 bases). The receptor comes from a middle-aged man in good health and CMV-seronegative. The CDR3 DNA follows: TGTGCCAGCAGCTCAGCGGGGGGTAATGAAAAACTGTTTTTT. Protein: CASSSAGGNEKLFF.